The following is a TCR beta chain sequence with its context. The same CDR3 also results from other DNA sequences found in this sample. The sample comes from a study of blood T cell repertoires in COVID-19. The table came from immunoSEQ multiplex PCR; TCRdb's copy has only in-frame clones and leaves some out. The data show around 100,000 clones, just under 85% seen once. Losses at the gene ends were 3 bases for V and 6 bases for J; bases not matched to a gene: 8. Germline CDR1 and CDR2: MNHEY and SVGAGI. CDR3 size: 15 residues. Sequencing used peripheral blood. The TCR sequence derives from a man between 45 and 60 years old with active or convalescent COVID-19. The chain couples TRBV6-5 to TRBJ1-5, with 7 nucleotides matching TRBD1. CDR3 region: CASSYSRGHGQPQHF. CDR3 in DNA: TGTGCCAGCAGTTATTCTAGGGGGCACGGTCAGCCCCAGCATTTT.